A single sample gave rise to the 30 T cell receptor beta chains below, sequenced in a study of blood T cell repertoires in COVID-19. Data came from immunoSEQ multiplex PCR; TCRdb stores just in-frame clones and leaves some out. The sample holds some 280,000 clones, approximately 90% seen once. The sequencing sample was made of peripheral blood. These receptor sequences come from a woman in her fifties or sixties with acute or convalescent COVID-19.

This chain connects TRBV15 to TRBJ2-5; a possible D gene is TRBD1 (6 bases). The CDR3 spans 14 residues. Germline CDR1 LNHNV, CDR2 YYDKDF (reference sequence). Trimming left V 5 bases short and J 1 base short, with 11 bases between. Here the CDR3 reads CATSATGLQETQYF. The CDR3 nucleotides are TGTGCCACCAGCGCCACAGGGCTCCAAGAGACCCAGTACTTC.

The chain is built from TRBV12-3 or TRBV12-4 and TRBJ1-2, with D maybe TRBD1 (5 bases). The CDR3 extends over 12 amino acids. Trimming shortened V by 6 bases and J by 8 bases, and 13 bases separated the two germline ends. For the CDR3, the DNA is TGTGCCAGCAGCCAACAGGATCAGGGCTACACCTTC. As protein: CASSQQDQGYTF.

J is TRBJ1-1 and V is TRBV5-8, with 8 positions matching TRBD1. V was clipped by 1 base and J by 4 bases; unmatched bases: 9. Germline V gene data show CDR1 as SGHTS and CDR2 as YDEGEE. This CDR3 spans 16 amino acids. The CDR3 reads CASSLKGEQGVTEAFF. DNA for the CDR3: TGTGCCAGCAGCTTGAAGGGGGAACAGGGGGTCACTGAAGCTTTCTTT.

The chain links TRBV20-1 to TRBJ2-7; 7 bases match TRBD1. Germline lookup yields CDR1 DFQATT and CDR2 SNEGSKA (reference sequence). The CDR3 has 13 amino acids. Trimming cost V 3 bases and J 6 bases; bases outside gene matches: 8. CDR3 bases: TGCAGTGCTAGTCCGGGACAGTTCCCCGAGCAGTACTTC. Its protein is CSASPGQFPEQYF.

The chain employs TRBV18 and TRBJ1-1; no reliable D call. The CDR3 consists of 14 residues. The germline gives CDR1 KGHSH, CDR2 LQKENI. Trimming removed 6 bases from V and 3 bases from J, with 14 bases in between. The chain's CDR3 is CASSLTDGDTEAFF. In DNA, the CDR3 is TGTGCCAGCTCCTTGACGGACGGGGACACTGAAGCTTTCTTT.

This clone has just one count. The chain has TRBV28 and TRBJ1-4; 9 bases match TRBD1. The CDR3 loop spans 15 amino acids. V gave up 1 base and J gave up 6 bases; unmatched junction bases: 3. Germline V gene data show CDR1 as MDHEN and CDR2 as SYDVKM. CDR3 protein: CASSLFWDRDEKLFF. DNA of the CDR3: TGTGCCAGCAGTTTATTTTGGGACAGGGATGAAAAACTGTTTTTT. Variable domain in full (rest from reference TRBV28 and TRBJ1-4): DVKVTQSSRYLVKRTGEKVFLECVQDMDHENMFWYRQDPGLGLRLIYFSYDVKMKEKGDIPEGYSVSREKKERFSLILESASTNQTSMYLCASSLFWDRDEKLFFGSGTQLSVL.

The CDR3 here is CATGRGDRELFF. For the CDR3, the DNA is TGTGCCACGGGGCGGGGGGACCGGGAGCTGTTTTTT. This chain links TRBV6-5 with TRBJ2-2, with TRBD2 identical over 8 bases. The CDR3 consists of 12 residues. The germline CDR1 and CDR2 sequences are MNHEY and SVGAGI. The V segment lost 10 bases and the J segment 9 bases; nucleotides outside the gene matches: 7.

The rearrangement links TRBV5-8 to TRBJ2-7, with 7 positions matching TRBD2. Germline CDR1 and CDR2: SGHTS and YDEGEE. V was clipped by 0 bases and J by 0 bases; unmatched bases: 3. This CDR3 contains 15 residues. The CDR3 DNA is TGTGCCAGCAGCTTGGGTAGCGGGTCCTCCTACGAGCAGTACTTC. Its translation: CASSLGSGSSYEQYF.

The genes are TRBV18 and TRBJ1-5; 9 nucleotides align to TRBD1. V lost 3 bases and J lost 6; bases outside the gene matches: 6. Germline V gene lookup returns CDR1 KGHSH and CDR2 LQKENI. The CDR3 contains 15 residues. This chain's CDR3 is CASSPGQGRRQPQHF. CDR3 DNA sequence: TGTGCCAGCTCACCGGGACAGGGTCGACGTCAGCCCCAGCATTTT.

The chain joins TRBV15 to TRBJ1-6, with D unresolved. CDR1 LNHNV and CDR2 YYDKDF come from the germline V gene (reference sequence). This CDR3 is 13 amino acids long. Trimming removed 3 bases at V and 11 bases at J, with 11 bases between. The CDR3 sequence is CATSRSSRPPLHF. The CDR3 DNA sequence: TGTGCCACCAGCAGGTCTTCCCGTCCACCCCTCCACTTT.

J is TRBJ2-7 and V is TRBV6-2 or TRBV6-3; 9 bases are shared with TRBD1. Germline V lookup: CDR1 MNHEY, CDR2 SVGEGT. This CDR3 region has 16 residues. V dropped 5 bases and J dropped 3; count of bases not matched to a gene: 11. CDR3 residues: CASSPRWDRVIYEQYF. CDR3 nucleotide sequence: TGTGCCAGCAGTCCCCGTTGGGACAGGGTGATCTACGAGCAGTACTTC.

CDR3 protein: CASSLPGLAGGPHNEQFF. The DNA for the CDR3 is TGTGCCAGCAGCTTACCGGGACTAGCGGGAGGGCCCCACAATGAGCAGTTCTTC. The chain has TRBV7-8 and TRBJ2-1, with TRBD2 matching over 16 bases. This CDR3 region has 18 residues. CDR1 is SGHVS, CDR2 FQNEAQ, per germline. Unmatched junction bases numbered 6, after V lost 2 bases and J lost 5 bases.

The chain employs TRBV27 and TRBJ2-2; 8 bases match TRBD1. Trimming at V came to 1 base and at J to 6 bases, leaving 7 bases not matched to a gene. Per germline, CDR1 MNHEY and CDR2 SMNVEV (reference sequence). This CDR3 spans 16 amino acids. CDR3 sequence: CASSLWGRGRAGELFF. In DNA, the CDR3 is TGTGCCAGCAGTTTATGGGGCAGGGGGCGCGCCGGGGAGCTGTTTTTT.

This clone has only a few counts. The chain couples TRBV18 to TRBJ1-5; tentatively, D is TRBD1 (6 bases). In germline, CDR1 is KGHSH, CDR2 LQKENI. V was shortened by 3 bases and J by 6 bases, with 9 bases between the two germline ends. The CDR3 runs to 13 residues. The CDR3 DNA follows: TGTGCCAGCTCACCGCAGGGGAGTCAGCCCCAGCATTTT. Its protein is CASSPQGSQPQHF.

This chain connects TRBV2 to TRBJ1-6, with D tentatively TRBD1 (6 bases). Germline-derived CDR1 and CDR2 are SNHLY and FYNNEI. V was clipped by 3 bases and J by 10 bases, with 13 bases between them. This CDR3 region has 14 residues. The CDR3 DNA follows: TGTGCCAGCAGTGAGACAGGATCAGGGTCACCCCTCCACTTT. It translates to CASSETGSGSPLHF.

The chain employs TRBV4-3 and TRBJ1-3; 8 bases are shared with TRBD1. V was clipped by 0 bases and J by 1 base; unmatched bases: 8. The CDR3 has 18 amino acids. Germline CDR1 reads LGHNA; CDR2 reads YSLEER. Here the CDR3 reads CASSQDSNRGLSGNTIYF. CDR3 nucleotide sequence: TGCGCCAGCAGCCAAGATTCGAACAGGGGGTTATCTGGAAACACCATATATTTT.

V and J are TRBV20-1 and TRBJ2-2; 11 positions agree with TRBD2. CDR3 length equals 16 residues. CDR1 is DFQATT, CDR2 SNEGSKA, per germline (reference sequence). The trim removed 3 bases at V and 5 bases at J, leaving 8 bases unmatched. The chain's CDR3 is CSASQLAGVGTGELFF. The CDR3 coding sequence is TGCAGTGCTAGTCAACTAGCGGGAGTAGGAACCGGGGAGCTGTTTTTT.

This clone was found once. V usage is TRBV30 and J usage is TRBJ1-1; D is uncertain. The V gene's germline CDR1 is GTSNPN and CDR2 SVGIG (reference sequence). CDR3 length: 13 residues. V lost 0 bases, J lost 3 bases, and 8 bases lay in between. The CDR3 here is CAWSVSGDTEAFF. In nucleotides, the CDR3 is TGTGCCTGGAGTGTGTCGGGAGACACTGAAGCTTTCTTT.

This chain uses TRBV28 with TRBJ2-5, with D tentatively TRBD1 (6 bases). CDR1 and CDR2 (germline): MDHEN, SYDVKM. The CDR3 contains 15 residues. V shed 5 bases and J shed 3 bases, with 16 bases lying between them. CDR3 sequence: CASSPVPGQKETQYF. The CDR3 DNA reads TGTGCCAGCAGTCCAGTACCCGGACAGAAAGAGACCCAGTACTTC.

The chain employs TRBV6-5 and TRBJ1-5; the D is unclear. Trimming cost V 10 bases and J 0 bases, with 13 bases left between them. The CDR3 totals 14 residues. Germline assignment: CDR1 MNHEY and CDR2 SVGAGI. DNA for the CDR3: TGTGCCACCGCGGTCTTCTATAGCAATCAGCCCCAGCATTTT. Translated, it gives CATAVFYSNQPQHF.

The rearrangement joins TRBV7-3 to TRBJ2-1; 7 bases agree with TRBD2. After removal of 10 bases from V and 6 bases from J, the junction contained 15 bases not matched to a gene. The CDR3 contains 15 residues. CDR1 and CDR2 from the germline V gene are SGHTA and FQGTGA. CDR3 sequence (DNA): TGTGCCATCCATCGGGAGCGGGGAGATCTCAATGAGCAGTTCTTC. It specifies CAIHRERGDLNEQFF.

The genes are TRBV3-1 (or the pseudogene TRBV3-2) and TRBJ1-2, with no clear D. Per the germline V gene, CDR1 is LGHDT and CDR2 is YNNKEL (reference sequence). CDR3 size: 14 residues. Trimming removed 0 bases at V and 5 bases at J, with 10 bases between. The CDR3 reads CASSQDEAAYGYTF. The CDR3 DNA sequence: TGTGCCAGCAGCCAAGATGAGGCAGCTTATGGCTACACCTTC.

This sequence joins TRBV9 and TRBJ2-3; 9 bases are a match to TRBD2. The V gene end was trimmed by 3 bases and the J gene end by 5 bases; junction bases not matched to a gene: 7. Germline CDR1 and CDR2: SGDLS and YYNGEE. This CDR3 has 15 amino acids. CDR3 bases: TGTGCCAGCAGCGCCGTAGCGGGGGTAGGAGATACGCAGTATTTT. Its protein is CASSAVAGVGDTQYF.

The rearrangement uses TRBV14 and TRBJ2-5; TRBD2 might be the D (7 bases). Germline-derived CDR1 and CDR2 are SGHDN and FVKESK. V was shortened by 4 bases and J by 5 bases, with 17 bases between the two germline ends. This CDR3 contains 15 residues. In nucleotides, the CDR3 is TGTGCCAGCAGCCCCTTGACGGGGGGCGCGGAGACCCAGTACTTC. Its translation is CASSPLTGGAETQYF.

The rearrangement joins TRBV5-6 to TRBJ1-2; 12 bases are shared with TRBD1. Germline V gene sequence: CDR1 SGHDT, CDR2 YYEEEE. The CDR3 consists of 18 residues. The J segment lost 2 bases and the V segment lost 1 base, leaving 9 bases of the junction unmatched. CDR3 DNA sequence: TGTGCCAGCAGCTTGATGTCCGGGACAGGGGGCTTAAACTATGGCTACACCTTC. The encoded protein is CASSLMSGTGGLNYGYTF.

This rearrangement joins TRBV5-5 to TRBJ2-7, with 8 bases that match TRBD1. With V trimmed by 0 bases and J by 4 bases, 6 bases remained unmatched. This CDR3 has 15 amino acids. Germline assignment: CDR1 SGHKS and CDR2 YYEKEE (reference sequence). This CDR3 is CASSLDGTGYYEQYF. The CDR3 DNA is TGTGCCAGCAGCTTGGACGGGACAGGCTATTACGAGCAGTACTTC.

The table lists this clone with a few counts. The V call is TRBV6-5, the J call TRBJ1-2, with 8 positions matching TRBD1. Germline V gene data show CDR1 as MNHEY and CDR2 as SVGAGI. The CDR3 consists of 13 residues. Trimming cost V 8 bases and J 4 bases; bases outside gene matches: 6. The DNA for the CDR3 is TGTGCCAGCTCCGAGACAGGGGTCTATGGCTACACCTTC. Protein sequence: CASSETGVYGYTF.

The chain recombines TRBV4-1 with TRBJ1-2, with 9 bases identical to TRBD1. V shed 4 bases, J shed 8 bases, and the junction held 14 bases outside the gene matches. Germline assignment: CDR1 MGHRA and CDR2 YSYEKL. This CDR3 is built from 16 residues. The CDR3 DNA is TGCGCCAGCAGCCTGGGACAGGGAGGGGGGTCGGGCGGCTACACCTTC. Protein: CASSLGQGGGSGGYTF.

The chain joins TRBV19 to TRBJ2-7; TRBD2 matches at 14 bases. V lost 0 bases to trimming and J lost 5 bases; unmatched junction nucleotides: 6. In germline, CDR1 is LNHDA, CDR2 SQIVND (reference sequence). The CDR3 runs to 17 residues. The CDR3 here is CASSIDWTSGRTHEQYF. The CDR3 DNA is TGTGCCAGTAGTATAGATTGGACTAGCGGGAGGACCCACGAGCAGTACTTC.

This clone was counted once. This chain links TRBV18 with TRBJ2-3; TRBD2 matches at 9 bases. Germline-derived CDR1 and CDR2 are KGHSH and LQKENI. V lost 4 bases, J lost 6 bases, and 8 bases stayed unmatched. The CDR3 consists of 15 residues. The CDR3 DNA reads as TGTGCCAGCTCACAGATAGCGGGGGCCGGGGATACGCAGTATTTT. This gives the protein CASSQIAGAGDTQYF.